This T cell receptor beta chain comes out of a study of blood T cell repertoires in COVID-19. Generated by immunoSEQ multiplex PCR, the TCRdb table keeps only in-frame clones and is missing some. The sample records a few hundred thousand clones, almost 90% being singletons. The germline gives CDR1 MGHRA, CDR2 YSYEKL. V lost 1 base, J lost 6 bases, and 3 bases stayed unmatched. The CDR3 extends over 16 amino acids. This chain uses TRBV4-1 with TRBJ1-6; 10 nucleotides agree with TRBD1. Specimen: peripheral blood. The clonotype was recovered from a woman in her twenties or thirties with COVID-19, enrolled during active disease. The CDR3 spells CASSQVRDRGNSPLHF. DNA for the CDR3: TGCGCCAGCAGCCAAGTACGGGACAGGGGTAATTCACCCCTCCACTTT.